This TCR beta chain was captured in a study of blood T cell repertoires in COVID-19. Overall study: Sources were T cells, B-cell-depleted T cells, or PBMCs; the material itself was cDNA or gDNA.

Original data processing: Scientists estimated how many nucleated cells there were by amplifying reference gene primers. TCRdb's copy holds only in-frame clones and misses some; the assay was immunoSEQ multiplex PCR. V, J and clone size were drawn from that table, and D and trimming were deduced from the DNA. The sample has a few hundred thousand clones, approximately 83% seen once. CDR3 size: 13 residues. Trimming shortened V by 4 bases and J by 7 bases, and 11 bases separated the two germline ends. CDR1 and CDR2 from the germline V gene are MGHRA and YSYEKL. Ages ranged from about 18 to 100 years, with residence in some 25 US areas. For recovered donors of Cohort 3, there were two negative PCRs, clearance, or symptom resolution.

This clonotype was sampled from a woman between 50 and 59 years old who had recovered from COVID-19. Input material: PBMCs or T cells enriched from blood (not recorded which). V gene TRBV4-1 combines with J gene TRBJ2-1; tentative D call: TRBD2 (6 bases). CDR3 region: CASSLGGGNEQFF. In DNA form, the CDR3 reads TGCGCCAGCAGCCTGGGGGGTGGGAATGAGCAGTTCTTC.